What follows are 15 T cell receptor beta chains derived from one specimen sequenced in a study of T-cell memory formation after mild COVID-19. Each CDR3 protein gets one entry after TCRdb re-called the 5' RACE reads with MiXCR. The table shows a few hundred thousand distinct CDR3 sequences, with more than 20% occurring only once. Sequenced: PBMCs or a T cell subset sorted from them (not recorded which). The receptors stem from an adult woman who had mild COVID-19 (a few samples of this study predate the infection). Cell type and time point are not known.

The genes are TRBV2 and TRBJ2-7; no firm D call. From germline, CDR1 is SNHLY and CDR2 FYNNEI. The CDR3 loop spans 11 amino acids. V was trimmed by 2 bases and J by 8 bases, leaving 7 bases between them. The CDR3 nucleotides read TGTGCCAGCAGTGAAAGCTGGAAGCAGTACTTC. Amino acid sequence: CASSESWKQYF. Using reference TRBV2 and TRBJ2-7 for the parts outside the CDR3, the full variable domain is EPEVTQTPSHQVTQMGQEVILRCVPISNHLYFYWYRQILGQKVEFLVSFYNNEISEKSEIFDDQFSVERPDGSNFTLKIRSTKLEDSAMYFCASSESWKQYFGPGTRLTVT.

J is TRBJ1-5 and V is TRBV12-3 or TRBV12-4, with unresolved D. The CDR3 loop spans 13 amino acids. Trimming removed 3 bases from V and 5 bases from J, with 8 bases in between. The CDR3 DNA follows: TGTGCCAGCAGTTTTACGCGAGATCAGCCCCAGCATTTT. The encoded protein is CASSFTRDQPQHF.

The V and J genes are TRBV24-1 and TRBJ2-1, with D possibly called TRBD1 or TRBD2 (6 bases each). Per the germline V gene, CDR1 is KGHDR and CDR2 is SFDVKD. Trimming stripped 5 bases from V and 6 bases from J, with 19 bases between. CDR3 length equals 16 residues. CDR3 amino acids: CATSARGLQGVNEQFF. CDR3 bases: TGTGCCACCAGTGCCAGGGGACTGCAAGGAGTCAATGAGCAGTTCTTC.

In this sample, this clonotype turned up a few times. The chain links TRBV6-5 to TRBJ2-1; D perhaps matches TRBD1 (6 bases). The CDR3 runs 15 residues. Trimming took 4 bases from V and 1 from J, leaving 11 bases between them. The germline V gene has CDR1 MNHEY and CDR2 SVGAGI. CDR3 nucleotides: TGTGCCAGCAGTTTCGACAGGAGATCCTACAATGAGCAGTTCTTC. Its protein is CASSFDRRSYNEQFF.

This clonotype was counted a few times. CDR3 sequence: CASSPRDSEQYF. In nucleotides, the CDR3 is TGTGCCAGCAGCCCGAGGGATAGCGAGCAGTACTTC. This chain uses TRBV7-9 with TRBJ2-7, with D possibly matching TRBD2 (5 bases). The CDR3 is made up of 12 amino acids. Germline CDR1 and CDR2: SEHNR and FQNEAQ (reference sequence). V shed 5 bases and J shed 6 bases, with 11 bases lying between them.

This CDR3 is CSAETGGAYEQYF. For the CDR3, the DNA is TGCAGTGCCGAGACAGGGGGGGCCTACGAGCAGTACTTC. The V gene is TRBV20-1, the J gene TRBJ2-7, with TRBD1 identical over 9 bases. Germline CDR1 DFQATT, CDR2 SNEGSKA (reference sequence). V was clipped by 6 bases and J by 2 bases; unmatched bases: 5. The CDR3 loop spans 13 amino acids.

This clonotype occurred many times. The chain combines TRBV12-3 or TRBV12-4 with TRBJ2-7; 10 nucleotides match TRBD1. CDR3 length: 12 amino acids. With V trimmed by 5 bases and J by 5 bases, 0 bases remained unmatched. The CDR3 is CASSGQGDEQYF. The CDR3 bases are TGTGCCAGCAGTGGACAGGGGGACGAGCAGTACTTC.

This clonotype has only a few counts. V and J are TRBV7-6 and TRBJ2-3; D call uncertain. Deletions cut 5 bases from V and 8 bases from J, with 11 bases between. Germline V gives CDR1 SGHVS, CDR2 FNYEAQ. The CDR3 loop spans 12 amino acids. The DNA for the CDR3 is TGTGCCAGCAGCGCGGTTGATGGTACGCAGTATTTT. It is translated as CASSAVDGTQYF.

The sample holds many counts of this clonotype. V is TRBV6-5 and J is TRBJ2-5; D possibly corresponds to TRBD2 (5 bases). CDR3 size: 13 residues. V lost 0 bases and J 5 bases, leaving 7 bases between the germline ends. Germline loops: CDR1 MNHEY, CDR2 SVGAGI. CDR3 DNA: TGTGCCAGCAGTTACTCTACGGGGGAGACCCAGTACTTC. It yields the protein CASSYSTGETQYF.

CDR3 sequence: CASSSPGQGIRQPQHF. In DNA form, the CDR3 reads TGTGCCAGCAGTTCCCCGGGACAGGGGATTAGACAGCCCCAGCATTTT. The genes are TRBV12-3 or TRBV12-4 and TRBJ1-5, with TRBD1 identical over 10 bases. The CDR3 is 16 residues long. V dropped 4 bases and J dropped 7; count of bases not matched to a gene: 10.

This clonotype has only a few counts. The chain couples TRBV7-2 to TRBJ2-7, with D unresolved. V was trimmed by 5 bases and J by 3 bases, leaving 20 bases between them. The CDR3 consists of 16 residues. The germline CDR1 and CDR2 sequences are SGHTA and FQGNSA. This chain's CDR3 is CASSGSRAVDVYEQYF. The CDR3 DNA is TGTGCCAGCAGCGGGTCCCGGGCAGTTGACGTCTACGAGCAGTACTTC.

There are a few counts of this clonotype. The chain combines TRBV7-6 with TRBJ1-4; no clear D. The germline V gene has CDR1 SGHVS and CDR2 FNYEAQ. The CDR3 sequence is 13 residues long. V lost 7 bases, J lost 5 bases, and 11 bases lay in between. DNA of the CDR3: TGTGCCAGCAAAGGCCTCGAGAATGAAAAACTGTTTTTT. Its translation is CASKGLENEKLFF.

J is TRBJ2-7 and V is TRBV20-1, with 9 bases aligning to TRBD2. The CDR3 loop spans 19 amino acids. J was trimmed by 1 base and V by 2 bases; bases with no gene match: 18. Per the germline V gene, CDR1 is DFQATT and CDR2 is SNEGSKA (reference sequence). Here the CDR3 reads CSARNRDSLRLAGSYEQYF. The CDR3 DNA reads TGCAGTGCTAGAAATAGGGATTCACTACGGCTAGCGGGGTCCTACGAGCAGTACTTC.

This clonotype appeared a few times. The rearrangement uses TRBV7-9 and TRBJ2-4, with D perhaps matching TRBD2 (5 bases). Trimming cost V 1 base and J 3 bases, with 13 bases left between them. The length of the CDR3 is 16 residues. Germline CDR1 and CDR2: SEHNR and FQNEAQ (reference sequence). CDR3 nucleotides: TGTGCCAGCAGCTTAGTAGGAGGTTTGGGCAAAAACATTCAGTACTTC. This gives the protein CASSLVGGLGKNIQYF. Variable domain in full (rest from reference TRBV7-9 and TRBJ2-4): DTGVSQNPRHKITKRGQNVTFRCDPISEHNRLYWYRQTLGQGPEFLTYFQNEAQLEKSRLLSDRFSAERPKGSFSTLEIQRTEQGDSAMYLCASSLVGGLGKNIQYFGAGTRLSVL.

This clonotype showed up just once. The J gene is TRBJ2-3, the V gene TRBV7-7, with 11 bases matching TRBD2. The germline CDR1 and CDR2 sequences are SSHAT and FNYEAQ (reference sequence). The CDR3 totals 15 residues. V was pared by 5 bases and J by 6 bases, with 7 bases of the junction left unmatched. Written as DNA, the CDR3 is TGTGCCAGCAGCCAGACTAGCGGGGTCGAGGATACGCAGTATTTT. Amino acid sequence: CASSQTSGVEDTQYF.